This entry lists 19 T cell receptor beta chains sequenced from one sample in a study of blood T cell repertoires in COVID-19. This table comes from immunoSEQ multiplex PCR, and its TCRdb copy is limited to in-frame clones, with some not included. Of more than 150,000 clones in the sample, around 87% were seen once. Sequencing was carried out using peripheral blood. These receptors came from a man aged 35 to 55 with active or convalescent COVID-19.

The CDR3, as DNA: TGTGCCAGCAGCATCATGAACACTGAAGCTTTCTTT. Translating it yields CASSIMNTEAFF. The J gene is TRBJ1-1, the V gene TRBV12-3 or TRBV12-4; D remains ambiguous. With 6 bases removed from V and 0 bases from J, the gap between germline ends came to 5 bases. The CDR3 sequence is 12 residues long.

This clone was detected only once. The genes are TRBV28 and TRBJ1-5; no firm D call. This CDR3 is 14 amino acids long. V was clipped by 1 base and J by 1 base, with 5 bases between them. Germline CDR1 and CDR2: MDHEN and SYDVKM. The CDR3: CASSLFGSNQPQHF. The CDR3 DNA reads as TGTGCCAGCAGTTTATTTGGCAGCAATCAGCCCCAGCATTTT.

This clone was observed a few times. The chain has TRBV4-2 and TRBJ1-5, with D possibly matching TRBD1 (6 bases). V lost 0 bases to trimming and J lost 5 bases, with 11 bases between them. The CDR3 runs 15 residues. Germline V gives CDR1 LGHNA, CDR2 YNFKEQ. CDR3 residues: CASSQEVGQYQPQHF. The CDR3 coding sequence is TGTGCCAGCAGCCAAGAAGTTGGACAGTATCAGCCCCAGCATTTT.

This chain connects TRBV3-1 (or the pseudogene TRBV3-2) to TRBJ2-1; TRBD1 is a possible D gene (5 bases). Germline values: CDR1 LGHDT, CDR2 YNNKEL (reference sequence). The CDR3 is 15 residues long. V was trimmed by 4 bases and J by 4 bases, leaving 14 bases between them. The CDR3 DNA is TGTGCCAGCAGCCCCCTAGACAGTCTATACAATGAGCAGTTCTTC. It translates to CASSPLDSLYNEQFF.

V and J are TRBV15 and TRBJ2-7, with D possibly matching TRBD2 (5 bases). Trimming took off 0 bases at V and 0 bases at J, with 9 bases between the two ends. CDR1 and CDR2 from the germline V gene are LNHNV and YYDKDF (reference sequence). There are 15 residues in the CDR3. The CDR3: CATSRESGDSYEQYF. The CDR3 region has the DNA TGTGCCACCAGCAGAGAAAGCGGAGACTCCTACGAGCAGTACTTC.

The CDR3 loop reads CASPPSRSLYAEAFF. CDR3 DNA sequence: TGTGCCAGCCCTCCCTCCCGGTCCCTGTATGCTGAAGCTTTCTTT. The rearrangement uses TRBV28 and TRBJ1-1; no firm D call. Germline V gene lookup returns CDR1 MDHEN and CDR2 SYDVKM. The germline V and J ends were trimmed by 8 bases and 6 bases, with 22 bases remaining between them. The CDR3 runs to 15 residues.

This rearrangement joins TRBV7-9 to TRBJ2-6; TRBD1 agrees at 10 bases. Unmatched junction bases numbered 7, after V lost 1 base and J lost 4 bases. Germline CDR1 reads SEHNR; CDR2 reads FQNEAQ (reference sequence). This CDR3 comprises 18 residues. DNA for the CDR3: TGTGCCAGCAGCTTAGGTCCCGGGACAGGGGCCGGGGCCAACGTCCTGACTTTC. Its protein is CASSLGPGTGAGANVLTF. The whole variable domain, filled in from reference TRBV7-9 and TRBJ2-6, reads DTGVSQNPRHKITKRGQNVTFRCDPISEHNRLYWYRQTLGQGPEFLTYFQNEAQLEKSRLLSDRFSAERPKGSFSTLEIQRTEQGDSAMYLCASSLGPGTGAGANVLTFGAGSRLTVL.

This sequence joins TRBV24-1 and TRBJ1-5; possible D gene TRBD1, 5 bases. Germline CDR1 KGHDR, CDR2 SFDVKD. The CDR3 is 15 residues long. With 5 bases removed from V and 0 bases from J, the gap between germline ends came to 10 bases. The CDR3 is CATSAPGGSNQPQHF. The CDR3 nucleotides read TGTGCCACCAGTGCACCGGGGGGTAGCAATCAGCCCCAGCATTTT.

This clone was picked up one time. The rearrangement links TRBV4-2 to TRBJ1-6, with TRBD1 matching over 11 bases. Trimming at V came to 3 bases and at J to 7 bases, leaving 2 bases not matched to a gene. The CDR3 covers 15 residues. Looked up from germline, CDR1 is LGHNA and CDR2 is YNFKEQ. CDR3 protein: CASSQGQGGNSPLHF. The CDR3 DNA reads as TGTGCCAGCAGCCAGGGACAGGGGGGAAATTCACCCCTCCACTTT.

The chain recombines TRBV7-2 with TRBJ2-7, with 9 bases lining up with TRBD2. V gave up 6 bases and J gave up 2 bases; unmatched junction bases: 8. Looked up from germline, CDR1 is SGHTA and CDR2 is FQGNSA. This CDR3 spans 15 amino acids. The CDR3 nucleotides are TGTGCCAGCAGTGAAAGCGGGGGGCGGACCTACGAGCAGTACTTC. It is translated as CASSESGGRTYEQYF.

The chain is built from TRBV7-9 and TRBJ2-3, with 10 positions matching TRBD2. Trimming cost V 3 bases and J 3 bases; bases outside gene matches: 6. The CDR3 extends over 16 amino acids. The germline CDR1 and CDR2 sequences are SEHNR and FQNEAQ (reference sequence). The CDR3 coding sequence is TGTGCCAGCAGCTTTGGACTAGCGGAGGCTACAGATACGCAGTATTTT. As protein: CASSFGLAEATDTQYF.

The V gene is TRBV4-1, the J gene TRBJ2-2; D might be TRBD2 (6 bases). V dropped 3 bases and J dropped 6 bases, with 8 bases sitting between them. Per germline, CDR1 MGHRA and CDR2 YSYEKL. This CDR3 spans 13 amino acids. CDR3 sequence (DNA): TGCGCCAGCAGCCACGGAGGGGCCGGGGAGCTGTTTTTT. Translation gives CASSHGGAGELFF.

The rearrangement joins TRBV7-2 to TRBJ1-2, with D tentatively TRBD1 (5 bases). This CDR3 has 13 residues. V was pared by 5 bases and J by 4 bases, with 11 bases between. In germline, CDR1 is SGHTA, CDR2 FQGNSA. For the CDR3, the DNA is TGTGCCAGCAGCCAACAGGTTCCCTATGGCTACACCTTC. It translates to CASSQQVPYGYTF.

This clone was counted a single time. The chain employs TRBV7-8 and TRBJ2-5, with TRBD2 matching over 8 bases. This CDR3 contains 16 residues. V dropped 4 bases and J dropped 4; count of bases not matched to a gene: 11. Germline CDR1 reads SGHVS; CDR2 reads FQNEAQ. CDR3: CASSSSGTRNLETQYF. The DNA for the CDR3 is TGTGCCAGCAGCTCGTCCGGGACTAGAAATCTAGAGACCCAGTACTTC.

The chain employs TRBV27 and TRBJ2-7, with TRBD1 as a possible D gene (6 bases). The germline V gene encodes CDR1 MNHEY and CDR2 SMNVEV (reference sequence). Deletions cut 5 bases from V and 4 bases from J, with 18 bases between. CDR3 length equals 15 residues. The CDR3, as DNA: TGTGCCAGCAGTCCCAACTTTGGACAGCAGTACGAGCAGTACTTC. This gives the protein CASSPNFGQQYEQYF.

CDR3 loop: CASSVRTGVDQPQHF. Here the CDR3 DNA reads TGTGCCAGCAGTGTGAGGACAGGGGTTGATCAGCCCCAGCATTTT. This rearrangement joins TRBV2 to TRBJ1-5; 9 bases fit TRBD1. Per the germline V gene, CDR1 is SNHLY and CDR2 is FYNNEI. J lost 5 bases, V lost 4 bases, and 6 bases had no gene match. The CDR3 is made up of 15 amino acids.

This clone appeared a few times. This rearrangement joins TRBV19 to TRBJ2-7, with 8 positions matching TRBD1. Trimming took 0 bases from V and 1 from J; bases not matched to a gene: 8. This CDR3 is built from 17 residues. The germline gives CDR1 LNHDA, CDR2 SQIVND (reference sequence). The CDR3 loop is CASSIDLWTGRSYEQYF. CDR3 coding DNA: TGTGCCAGTAGTATAGATCTGTGGACAGGGCGATCCTACGAGCAGTACTTC. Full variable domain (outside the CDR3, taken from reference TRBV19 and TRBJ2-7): DGGITQSPKYLFRKEGQNVTLSCEQNLNHDAMYWYRQDPGQGLRLIYYSQIVNDFQKGDIAEGYSVSREKKESFPLTVTSAQKNPTAFYLCASSIDLWTGRSYEQYFGPGTRLTVT.

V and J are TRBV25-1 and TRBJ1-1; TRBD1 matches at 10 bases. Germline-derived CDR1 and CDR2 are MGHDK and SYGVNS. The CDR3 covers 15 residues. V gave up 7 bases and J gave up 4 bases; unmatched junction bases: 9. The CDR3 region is CASKETGGLTTEAFF. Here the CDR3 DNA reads TGTGCCAGCAAAGAGACAGGGGGCTTGACCACTGAAGCTTTCTTT.

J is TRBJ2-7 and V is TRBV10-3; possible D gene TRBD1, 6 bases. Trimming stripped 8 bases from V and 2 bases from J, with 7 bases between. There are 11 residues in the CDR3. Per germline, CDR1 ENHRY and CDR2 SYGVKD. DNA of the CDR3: TGTGCCATCCGGACAGCCTACGAGCAGTACTTC. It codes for CAIRTAYEQYF.